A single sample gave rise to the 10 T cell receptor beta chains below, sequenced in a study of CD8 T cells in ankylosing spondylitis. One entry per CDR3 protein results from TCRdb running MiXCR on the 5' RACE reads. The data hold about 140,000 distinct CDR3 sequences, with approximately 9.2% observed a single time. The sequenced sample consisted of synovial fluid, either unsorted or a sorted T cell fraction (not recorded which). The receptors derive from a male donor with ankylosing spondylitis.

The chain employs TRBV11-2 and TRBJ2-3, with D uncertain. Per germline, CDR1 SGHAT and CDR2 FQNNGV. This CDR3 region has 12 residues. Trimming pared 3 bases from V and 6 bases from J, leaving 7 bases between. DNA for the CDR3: TGTGCCAGCAGCTTTAATTTGGATACGCAGTATTTT. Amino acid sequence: CASSFNLDTQYF.

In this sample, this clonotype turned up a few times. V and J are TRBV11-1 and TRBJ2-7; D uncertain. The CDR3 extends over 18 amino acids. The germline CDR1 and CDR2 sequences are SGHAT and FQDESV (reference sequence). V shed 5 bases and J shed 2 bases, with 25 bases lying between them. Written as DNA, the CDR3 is TGTGCCAGCAGCGCCACGCTGTTACAGCGAAATCAACCCTACGAGCAGTACTTC. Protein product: CASSATLLQRNQPYEQYF.

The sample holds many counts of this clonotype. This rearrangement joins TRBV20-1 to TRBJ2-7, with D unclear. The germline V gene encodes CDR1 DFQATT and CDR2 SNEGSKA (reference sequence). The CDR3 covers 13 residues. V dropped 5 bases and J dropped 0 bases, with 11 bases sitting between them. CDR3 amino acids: CSAFDGFSYEQYF. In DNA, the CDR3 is TGCAGTGCTTTTGACGGGTTCTCCTACGAGCAGTACTTC.

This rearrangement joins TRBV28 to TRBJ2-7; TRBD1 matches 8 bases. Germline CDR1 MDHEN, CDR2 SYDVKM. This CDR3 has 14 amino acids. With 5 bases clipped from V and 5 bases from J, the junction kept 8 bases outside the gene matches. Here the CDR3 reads CASSPAGGRDEQYF. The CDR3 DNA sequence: TGTGCCAGCAGTCCAGCAGGGGGCCGGGACGAGCAGTACTTC.

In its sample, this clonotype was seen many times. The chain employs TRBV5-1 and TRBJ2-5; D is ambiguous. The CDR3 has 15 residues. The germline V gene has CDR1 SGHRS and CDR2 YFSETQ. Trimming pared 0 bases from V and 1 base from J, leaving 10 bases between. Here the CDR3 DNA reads TGCGCCAGCAGCTTGGCCGGGCAGGTCCAAGAGACCCAGTACTTC. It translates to CASSLAGQVQETQYF.

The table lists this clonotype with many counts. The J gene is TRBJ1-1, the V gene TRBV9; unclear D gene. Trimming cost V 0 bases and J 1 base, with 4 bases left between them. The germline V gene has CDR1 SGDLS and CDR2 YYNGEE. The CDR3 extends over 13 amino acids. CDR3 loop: CASSVVTNTEAFF. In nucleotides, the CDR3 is TGTGCCAGCAGCGTAGTGACGAACACTGAAGCTTTCTTT.

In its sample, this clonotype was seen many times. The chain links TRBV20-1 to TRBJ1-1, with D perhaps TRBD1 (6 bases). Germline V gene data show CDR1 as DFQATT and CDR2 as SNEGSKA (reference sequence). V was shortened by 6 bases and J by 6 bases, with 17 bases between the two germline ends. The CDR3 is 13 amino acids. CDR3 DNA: TGCAGTGCCCCCAGGCAGGGGTTTCCTGAAGCTTTCTTT. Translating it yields CSAPRQGFPEAFF.

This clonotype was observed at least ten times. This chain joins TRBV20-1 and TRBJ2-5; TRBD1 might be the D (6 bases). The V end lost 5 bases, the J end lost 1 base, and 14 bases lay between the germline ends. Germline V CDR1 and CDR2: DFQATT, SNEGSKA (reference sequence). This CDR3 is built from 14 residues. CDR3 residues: CSADGGIPQETQYF. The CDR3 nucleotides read TGCAGTGCTGATGGGGGCATCCCCCAAGAGACCCAGTACTTC.

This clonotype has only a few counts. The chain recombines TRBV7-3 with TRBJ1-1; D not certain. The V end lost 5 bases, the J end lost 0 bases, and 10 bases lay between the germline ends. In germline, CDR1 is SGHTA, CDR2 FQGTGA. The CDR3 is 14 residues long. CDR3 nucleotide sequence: TGTGCCAGCAGCCCGACGAGCATGAACACTGAAGCTTTCTTT. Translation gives CASSPTSMNTEAFF. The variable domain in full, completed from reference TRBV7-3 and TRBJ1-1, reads GAGVSQTPSNKVTEKGKYVELRCDPISGHTALYWYRQSLGQGPEFLIYFQGTGAADDSGLPNDRFFAVRPEGSVSTLKIQRTERGDSAVYLCASSPTSMNTEAFFGQGTRLTVV.

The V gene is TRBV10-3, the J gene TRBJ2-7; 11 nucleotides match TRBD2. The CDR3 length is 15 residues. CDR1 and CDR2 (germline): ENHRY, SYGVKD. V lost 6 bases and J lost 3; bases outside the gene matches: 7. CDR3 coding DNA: TGTGCCATCAGCTCGACTAGCGGGGAACTCTACGAGCAGTACTTC. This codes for CAISSTSGELYEQYF.